This T cell receptor beta chain comes out of a study of control samples from healthy donors and cancer patients. Libraries were prepared by immunoSEQ multiplex PCR; TCRdb keeps only in-frame clonotypes and omits some of them. The table records 170,000 or so clones, nearly 90% of them present only once. Germline V gene lookup returns CDR1 SGHNT and CDR2 YYREEE (reference sequence). With V trimmed by 4 bases and J by 2 bases, 20 bases remained unmatched. CDR3 length equals 19 residues. The TCR originated in a woman in her 50s in good health. The chain employs TRBV5-4 and TRBJ2-7, with 8 bases aligning to TRBD1. Sequenced material: blood. The CDR3 bases are TGTGCCAGCAGCGCCTTGTCCCCGCCTTCAGGGGGCTCCCCCTACGAGCAGTACTTC. It yields the protein CASSALSPPSGGSPYEQYF.